This TCR beta chain was retrieved from a study of cytomegalovirus exposure and HLA in healthy donors. Primers: 60 Vbeta forward and 13 Jbeta reverse. In the original workflow: About 12 million of about 88 million unique TCR beta chains were shared, per a later count. This table comes from immunoSEQ multiplex PCR, and its TCRdb copy is limited to in-frame clones, with some not included. For V, J and clone size, that table is used; D and trimming come from the DNA. Of 130,000 or so clones in the sample, about 79% were seen once. Per the germline V gene, CDR1 is SGHKS and CDR2 is YYEKEE (reference sequence). Deletions cut 3 bases from V and 4 bases from J, with 18 bases between. This CDR3 region has 16 residues.

The sample comprised PBMCs. The V call is TRBV5-5, the J call TRBJ2-3, with D hard to call. The sequence was obtained from a woman aged 18-29 years in good health and CMV-seropositive. CDR3 residues: CASSWANLGKADTQYF. In DNA form, the CDR3 reads TGTGCCAGCAGCTGGGCTAATTTGGGTAAGGCAGATACGCAGTATTTT.